This T cell receptor beta chain was recorded in a study of T cell repertoires in cytomegalovirus infection. In TCRdb, the reads were re-called with MiXCR into one record per CDR3 protein. The top ten hold about 53% of the sample, which has roughly 46,000 distinct CDR3 sequences, roughly 18% seen once. CDR3 length: 13 amino acids. Germline V lookup: CDR1 DFQATT, CDR2 SNEGSKA (reference sequence). Trimming took off 4 bases at V and 4 bases at J, with 13 bases between the two ends. This clonotype was picked up a small number of times. Its antigen remains unidentified. The V and J genes are TRBV20-1 and TRBJ1-2; D not resolved. The sequencing used CD8+ T cells from cultured PBMCs, collected from culture after CMV antigen stimulation. The TCR originated in a human donor in good health (CMV status not recorded). Some clones in this sample may be carry-over from other donors' samples. The CDR3 bases are TGCAGTGCTACTCAATCAGAGACCTATGGCTACACCTTC. Translation gives CSATQSETYGYTF.